Listed below are T cell receptor beta chains from one sample, sequenced in a study of neoadjuvant anti-PD-1 for oral cavity cancer. Clones were read by immunoSEQ multiplex PCR, and TCRdb kept only the in-frame ones, dropping some. This table holds 73,000 or so clones, about 85% found once. The input for sequencing was PBMCs, taken after nivolumab (anti-PD-1) treatment. The source is a person aged 35 to 85 with oral cavity squamous cell carcinoma. Each CDR3 is given with its conserved first and last residue. Fields, in order: V gene, J gene, D gene, CDR3 length, clone size, CDR3 DNA, CDR3 protein. A D gene is named only where the DNA matches it firmly. The listing skips clone size in some rows; elsewhere it reads once, few, many or a size class.

>TRBV15|TRBJ2-2|NA|15|NA
TGTGCCACCAGCAGAGACGGGCAGGGCCCCGGGGAGCTGTTTTTT
CATSRDGQGPGELFF
>TRBV2|TRBJ2-2|NA|14|NA
TGTGCCAGCAGAGAGGGGCCCCACACCGGGGAGCTGTTTTTT
CASREGPHTGELFF
>TRBV10-3|TRBJ1-5|NA|14|NA
TGTGCCATCAGCGAGGAGAGGAGCAATCAGCCCCAGCATTTT
CAISEERSNQPQHF
>TRBV6-1|TRBJ1-1|TRBD1|13|NA
TGTGCCGCACGGACAGGGACTTTCACTGAAGCTTTCTTT
CAARTGTFTEAFF
>TRBV10-3|TRBJ2-5|TRBD2|16|NA
TGTGCCATCAGTGAGTCGCGGGGGGGGCAAACGGAGACCCAGTACTTC
CAISESRGGQTETQYF
>TRBV2|TRBJ2-3|NA|16|NA
TGTGCCAGCAGGGGGGCGCAGCGGGATGGCACAGATACGCAGTATTTT
CASRGAQRDGTDTQYF
>TRBV28|TRBJ1-2|NA|16|NA
TGTGCCAGCATGAATGGGGGGACGTGGGCTAACTATGGCTACACCTTC
CASMNGGTWANYGYTF
>TRBV2|TRBJ1-2|NA|13|NA
TGTGCCAGCAGTGAAACAGGAAACTATGGCTACACCTTC
CASSETGNYGYTF
>TRBV7-9|TRBJ2-3|TRBD1|17|NA
TGTGCCAGCAGCTTAGCGCGGGCAGGGGGCTTTACAGATACGCAGTATTTT
CASSLARAGGFTDTQYF
>TRBV29-1|TRBJ2-2|NA|13|NA
TGCAGCCTACGTAATGGGGACACCGGGGAGCTGTTTTTT
CSLRNGDTGELFF
>TRBV29-1|TRBJ1-1|TRBD1|18|NA
TGCAGCGTTGAAGGTCGGACAGGGGAAGATTGGATGAACACTGAAGCTTTCTTT
CSVEGRTGEDWMNTEAFF
>TRBV28|TRBJ1-2|TRBD1|18|NA
TGTGCCAGCAGCCAGATCCGGGACAGGGGGCTAGGAGACTATGGCTACACCTTC
CASSQIRDRGLGDYGYTF
>TRBV6-6|TRBJ2-2|TRBD2|14|NA
TGTGCCAGCAGTTTCGGACTAGTTTCCGGGGAGCTGTTTTTT
CASSFGLVSGELFF
>TRBV4-1|TRBJ2-5|NA|15|NA
TGCGCCAGCAGCCAAGTACCGACAGGAAAGGAGACCCAGTACTTC
CASSQVPTGKETQYF
>TRBV5-6|TRBJ1-2|NA|13|NA
TGTGCCAGCACACGCTGGGGGATAGAAGGCTACACCTTC
CASTRWGIEGYTF
>TRBV28|TRBJ1-3|NA|14|NA
TGTGCCAGCAGTTTAAGATGGCCTGGAAACACCATATATTTT
CASSLRWPGNTIYF
>TRBV15|TRBJ2-3|TRBD2|15|NA
TGTGCCACCAGCAGAGGGCTAGCGGCCACAGATACGCAGTATTTT
CATSRGLAATDTQYF
>TRBV6-1|TRBJ2-7|NA|15|NA
TGTGCCAGCAGTGAATCATCCGGGTTGCCGCCCGAGCAGTACTTC
CASSESSGLPPEQYF
>TRBV27|TRBJ2-3|NA|14|few
TGTGCCAGCAGTCCTTCGCCATTCCAGAATACGCAGTATTTT
CASSPSPFQNTQYF
>TRBV2|TRBJ1-1|NA|13|NA
TGTGCCAGCAGTGAAGGACCGAACACTGAAGCTTTCTTT
CASSEGPNTEAFF
>TRBV5-1|TRBJ2-2|TRBD2|16|NA
TGCGCCAGCAGCTCACTAGCGGGAGGAAGGAACGGGGAGCTGTTTTTT
CASSSLAGGRNGELFF
>TRBV28|TRBJ1-1|NA|12|NA
TGTGCCAGCAGTAGGGTGAACACTGAAGCTTTCTTT
CASSRVNTEAFF
>TRBV7-6|TRBJ2-1|TRBD2|17|NA
TGTGCCAGCAGCTCCGGGGAGGGACTAGCGGGATCTGATGAGCAGTTCTTC
CASSSGEGLAGSDEQFF
>TRBV6-1|TRBJ2-5|NA|14|NA
TGTGCCAGCAAGCTGTTTTGGGGGAAAGAGACCCAGTACTTC
CASKLFWGKETQYF
>TRBV29-1|TRBJ2-3|NA|13|NA
TGCAGCGGGGATTACATCAGCACAGATACGCAGTATTTT
CSGDYISTDTQYF
>TRBV7-8|TRBJ1-5|NA|15|NA
TGTGCCAGCAGCTTATTGGGGACAACTAATCAGCCCCAGCATTTT
CASSLLGTTNQPQHF
>TRBV6-5|TRBJ2-3|NA|15|NA
TGTGCCAGCAGTCCCCGGCCCGGGCCAACAGATACGCAGTATTTT
CASSPRPGPTDTQYF
>TRBV29-1|TRBJ2-5|NA|12|once
TGCAGCGTCACAGGAGACAGAGAGACCCAGTACTTC
CSVTGDRETQYF
>TRBV5-1|TRBJ2-2|TRBD1|17|NA
TGCGCCAGCAGCTTGGCCGGCCCGGGACAGGGGAACGGGGAGCTGTTTTTT
CASSLAGPGQGNGELFF
>TRBV29-1|TRBJ2-7|NA|12|NA
TGCAGCGCCTCGGCAGCCTCCTACGAGCAGTACTTC
CSASAASYEQYF
>TRBV9|TRBJ2-7|NA|14|NA
TGTGCCAGCAGCGTTTCCGGGGCGACCTACGAGCAGTACTTC
CASSVSGATYEQYF
>TRBV7-9|TRBJ1-1|NA|11|NA
TGTGCCAGCAGCACCCGACGACAAGCTTTCTTT
CASSTRRQAFF
>TRBV10-3|TRBJ2-7|NA|13|once
TGTGCCATGTCTGGGCCGAGGGGGTACGAGCAGTACTTC
CAMSGPRGYEQYF
>TRBV5-4|TRBJ2-3|NA|14|NA
TGTGCCAGCAGTTCCACCCCTGACACAGATACGCAGTATTTT
CASSSTPDTDTQYF
>TRBV7-9|TRBJ2-3|TRBD2|15|NA
TGTGCCAGCAGCGAACTAGCGGGAAAGGCAGATACGCAGTATTTT
CASSELAGKADTQYF
>TRBV10-3|TRBJ1-1|NA|13|NA
TGTGCCATCAGTCGGACGGGGAACACTGAAGCTTTCTTT
CAISRTGNTEAFF
>TRBV5-6|TRBJ2-7|TRBD2|15|NA
TGTGCCAGCAGCTTGGACACTAGCGGGGGTTACGAGCAGTACTTC
CASSLDTSGGYEQYF
>TRBV6-6|TRBJ2-3|NA|13|NA
TGTGCCAGCAGTTACTTGGGTACAGATACGCAGTATTTT
CASSYLGTDTQYF
>TRBV5-8|TRBJ2-7|NA|11|NA
TGTGCCAGCAGCGAAGACTACGAGCAGTACTTC
CASSEDYEQYF
>TRBV28|TRBJ2-3|TRBD2|18|NA
TGTGCCAGCAAGGGAAGGACTAGCGAGGGGGGCGTCACAGATACGCAGTATTTT
CASKGRTSEGGVTDTQYF
>TRBV19|TRBJ2-7|NA|14|NA
TGTGCCAGTAGTCGACAGACTAGCTCCTACGAGCAGTACTTC
CASSRQTSSYEQYF
>TRBV27|TRBJ2-7|TRBD1|18|NA
TGTGCCAGCAGTTTAGCTCCTCTTCAGGGGGCCAGCTCCTACGAGCAGTACTTC
CASSLAPLQGASSYEQYF
>TRBV30|TRBJ2-2|NA|12|NA
TGTGCCCGAGAAGCGTTCACCGGGGAGCTGTTTTTT
CAREAFTGELFF
>TRBV30|TRBJ2-6|TRBD1|15|NA
TGTGCCTGGTGGACAGGTCTATCTGGGGCCAACGTCCTGACTTTC
CAWWTGLSGANVLTF
>TRBV19|TRBJ2-7|TRBD1|15|NA
TGTGCCAGTAGTATCCCGGGACAGGGGCTCTACGAGCAGTACTTC
CASSIPGQGLYEQYF
>TRBV27|TRBJ2-3|TRBD1|13|NA
TGTGCCAGCGCCACAGGGGGCACAGATACGCAGTATTTT
CASATGGTDTQYF
>TRBV19|TRBJ1-1|NA|13|NA
TGTGCCAGCACCCATACCCAGGGAGCTGAAGCTTTCTTT
CASTHTQGAEAFF
>TRBV5-4|TRBJ2-7|TRBD1|13|once
TGTGCCAGCGGACCGGGACAGAGCTACGAGCAGTACTTC
CASGPGQSYEQYF
>TRBV7-6|TRBJ2-3|NA|15|NA
TGTGCCAGCAGCTTAGTACAGGGTGTCACAGATACGCAGTATTTT
CASSLVQGVTDTQYF
>TRBV2|TRBJ2-2|TRBD1|15|few
TGTGCCAGCAGTGCCGACAGGGGGCTCATCGGGGAGCTGTTTTTT
CASSADRGLIGELFF
>TRBV11-2|TRBJ2-7|NA|14|NA
TGTGCCAGCAGCTTATTAGGGAGCACCTACGAGCAGTACTTC
CASSLLGSTYEQYF
>TRBV28|TRBJ2-5|NA|12|once
TGTGCCAGCAGTCTTCCCGCGGGGACCCAGTACTTC
CASSLPAGTQYF
>TRBV2|TRBJ1-5|NA|14|NA
TGTGCCAGCAGAGCATTTTTTAGCAATCAGCCCCAGCATTTT
CASRAFFSNQPQHF